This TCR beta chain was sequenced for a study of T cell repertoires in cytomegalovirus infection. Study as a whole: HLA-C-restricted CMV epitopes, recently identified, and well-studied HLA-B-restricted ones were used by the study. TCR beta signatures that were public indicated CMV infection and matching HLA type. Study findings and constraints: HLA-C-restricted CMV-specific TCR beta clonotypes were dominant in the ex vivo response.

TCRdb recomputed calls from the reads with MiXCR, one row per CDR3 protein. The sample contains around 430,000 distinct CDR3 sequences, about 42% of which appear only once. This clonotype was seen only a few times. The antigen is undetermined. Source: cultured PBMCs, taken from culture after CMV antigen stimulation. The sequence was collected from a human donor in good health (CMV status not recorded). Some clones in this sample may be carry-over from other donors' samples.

Here the CDR3 reads CASSWGAAGPLQETQYF. For the CDR3, the DNA is TGCGCCAGCAGCTGGGGAGCCGCAGGGCCCTTACAAGAGACCCAGTACTTC. V is TRBV5-1 and J is TRBJ2-5; either TRBD1 or TRBD2 may supply D (5 bases each). Germline CDR1 SGHRS, CDR2 YFSETQ. V was cut by 3 bases and J by 2 bases, with 20 bases left in between. The CDR3 totals 17 residues. The entire variable domain, with the rest obtained from reference TRBV5-1 and TRBJ2-5, is as follows: KAGVTQTPRYLIKTRGQQVTLSCSPISGHRSVSWYQQTPGQGLQFLFEYFSETQRNKGNFPGRFSGRQFSNSRSEMNVSTLELGDSALYLCASSWGAAGPLQETQYFGPGTRLLVL.